This is a list of T cell receptor beta chains from one sample in a study of CD8 T cells in ankylosing spondylitis. Each CDR3 protein is one row after TCRdb ran MiXCR on the 5' RACE reads. The data contain 150,000 to 200,000 distinct CDR3 sequences, roughly 18% of them seen just once; the ten biggest clones take up around 4.1%. Sequencing was performed on blood, either unsorted or a sorted T cell fraction (not recorded which). Receptors originate from a male donor aged 10-35 years with ankylosing spondylitis or in good health (not recorded which). The CDR3 runs from the conserved cysteine through the conserved F or W. A D gene is named only where the DNA matches it firmly. Only part of the rows carry a size: once, few, many, or a class if the clone is expanded.

size | D | J | V | CDR3 | DNA
many | TRBD1 | TRBJ2-7 | TRBV12-3/TRBV12-4 | CASRLRTGTNYEQYF | TGTGCCAGCAGACTCCGGACAGGTACCAACTACGAGCAGTACTTC
- | TRBD1 | TRBJ2-7 | TRBV5-6 | CASSEQGSSSYEQYF | TGTGCCAGCAGCGAACAGGGGTCTAGCTCCTACGAGCAGTACTTC
many | - | TRBJ1-5 | TRBV12-3/TRBV12-4 | CASSLRTYQPQHF | TGTGCCAGCAGTTTACGGACTTATCAGCCCCAGCATTTT
many | - | TRBJ1-4 | TRBV6-6 | CASSYEAANNEKLFF | TGTGCCAGCAGTTACGAGGCAGCTAATAATGAAAAACTGTTTTTT
- | TRBD2 | TRBJ2-6 | TRBV4-2 | CASSQGLGLALGANVLTF | TGTGCCAGCAGCCAAGGTCTGGGACTAGCTTTGGGGGCCAACGTCCTGACTTTC
many | TRBD1 | TRBJ2-7 | TRBV2 | CASSGGQGPYEQYF | TGTGCCAGCAGTGGGGGACAGGGGCCCTACGAGCAGTACTTC
- | - | TRBJ2-3 | TRBV24-1 | CATSELGTDTQYF | TGTGCCACCAGTGAGCTTGGTACAGATACGCAGTATTTT
many | TRBD2 | TRBJ2-1 | TRBV24-1 | CATSSAGGLNEQFF | TGTGCCACCAGCTCGGCGGGAGGGCTTAATGAGCAGTTCTTC
many | - | TRBJ2-7 | TRBV6-2/TRBV6-3 | CASRPDPRRYEQYF | TGTGCCAGCAGACCGGACCCACGGCGATACGAGCAGTACTTC
few | - | TRBJ1-2 | TRBV27 | CASSSGPRNGYTF | TGTGCCAGCAGTTCGGGACCCCGTAATGGCTACACCTTC
many | - | TRBJ1-5 | TRBV6-2/TRBV6-3 | CASSRPTAGGNQPQHF | TGTGCCAGCAGTCGCCCGACAGCGGGTGGCAATCAGCCCCAGCATTTT
many | TRBD2 | TRBJ2-3 | TRBV5-1 | CASSSTSGTDTQYF | TGCGCCAGCAGCTCGACTAGCGGCACAGATACGCAGTATTTT
many | TRBD2 | TRBJ2-2 | TRBV12-3/TRBV12-4 | CASRTGTITGELFF | TGTGCCAGCAGAACCGGGACTATTACCGGGGAGCTGTTTTTT
- | - | TRBJ2-1 | TRBV11-2 | CASSPRTLTRNEQFF | TGTGCCAGCAGCCCGAGGACCCTGACTCGGAATGAGCAGTTCTTC
- | - | TRBJ2-3 | TRBV20-1 | CSASLGGSTDTQYF | TGCAGTGCTAGTTTGGGCGGGAGCACAGATACGCAGTATTTT
many | TRBD1 | TRBJ2-5 | TRBV5-1 | CASRQGLREETQYF | TGCGCCAGCAGACAGGGGCTTAGGGAAGAGACCCAGTACTTC
- | - | TRBJ1-1 | TRBV6-5 | CASSYEENTEAFF | TGTGCCAGCAGTTATGAGGAGAACACTGAAGCTTTCTTT
many | TRBD2 | TRBJ2-1 | TRBV20-1 | CSARGTSDYEQFF | TGCAGTGCTAGAGGGACTAGCGACTATGAGCAGTTCTTC
- | - | TRBJ2-1 | TRBV27 | CASSSGSGVYNEQFF | TGTGCCAGCAGTTCGGGAAGCGGAGTCTACAATGAGCAGTTCTTC
- | - | TRBJ1-1 | TRBV20-1 | CSAFADGNTEAFF | TGCAGTGCTTTCGCCGACGGCAACACTGAAGCTTTCTTT
many | TRBD1 | TRBJ2-7 | TRBV11-2 | CASSINPGQGNFEQYF | TGTGCCAGCAGCATAAACCCGGGACAGGGTAACTTCGAGCAGTACTTC
many | TRBD2 | TRBJ2-3 | TRBV9 | CASSVGLASTDTQYF | TGTGCCAGCAGCGTAGGACTAGCCAGCACAGATACGCAGTATTTT
once | - | TRBJ2-5 | TRBV12-3/TRBV12-4 | CASSLYWGLKTQYF | TGTGCCAGCAGTTTATATTGGGGGTTGAAGACCCAGTACTTC
- | - | TRBJ1-4 | TRBV29-1 | CSVWGEKLFF | TGCAGCGTGTGGGGCGAAAAACTGTTTTTT
many | - | TRBJ2-1 | TRBV11-3 | CASSKFGPDGYNEQFF | TGTGCCAGCAGCAAATTCGGGCCGGACGGATACAATGAGCAGTTCTTC
- | TRBD2 | TRBJ2-1 | TRBV20-1 | CSARDYLSGSSYNEQFF | TGCAGTGCTAGAGATTATCTTAGCGGGAGCTCCTACAATGAGCAGTTCTTC
many | - | TRBJ2-7 | TRBV7-2 | CASSLELGRLYF | TGTGCCAGCAGCTTAGAACTAGGGCGCCTATACTTC
- | TRBD2 | TRBJ2-1 | TRBV10-3 | CAISEPNTSGNNNEQFF | TGTGCCATCAGTGAGCCTAACACTAGCGGAAACAACAATGAGCAGTTCTTC
many | - | TRBJ2-3 | TRBV4-2 | CASSQDRNTYGRSTDTQYF | TGTGCCAGCAGCCAAGACCGGAACACCTATGGGCGGAGCACAGATACGCAGTATTTT
- | - | TRBJ2-5 | TRBV29-1 | CSVGRGQETQYF | TGCAGCGTTGGTCGCGGTCAAGAGACCCAGTACTTC
few | TRBD1 | TRBJ2-5 | TRBV10-1 | CASSGSGTAQETQYF | TGCGCCAGCAGTGGTTCTGGGACAGCTCAGGAAACCCAGTACTTC
- | - | TRBJ2-7 | TRBV5-1 | CASSFPRTGSGSSSYEQYF | TGCGCCAGCAGCTTCCCGAGGACAGGTAGCGGGTCAAGCTCCTACGAGCAGTACTTC
many | TRBD1 | TRBJ2-2 | TRBV7-8 | CASSLRPGTANTGELFF | TGTGCCAGCAGTCTCAGGCCGGGGACAGCGAACACCGGGGAGCTGTTTTTT
few | TRBD2 | TRBJ2-7 | TRBV6-2/TRBV6-3 | CASSYTLREGSYEQYF | TGTGCCAGCAGCTATACGTTACGGGAGGGCTCCTACGAGCAGTACTTC
many | TRBD2 | TRBJ2-7 | TRBV30 | CAWSGLAGNYEQYF | TGTGCCTGGAGTGGCCTAGCGGGAAATTACGAGCAGTACTTC
many | - | TRBJ2-2 | TRBV20-1 | CSARTRPNTGELFF | TGCAGTGCTAGGACTAGACCAAACACCGGGGAGCTGTTTTTT
many | TRBD2 | TRBJ2-3 | TRBV9 | CASSGTGTTISTDTQYF | TGTGCCAGCAGCGGTACCGGGACTACAATTAGCACAGATACGCAGTATTTT
many | - | TRBJ2-4 | TRBV7-6 | CASSPVPSGAKNIQYF | TGTGCCAGCAGTCCCGTCCCCTCCGGGGCCAAAAACATTCAGTACTTC
many | - | TRBJ1-3 | TRBV4-1 | CASSQVAAGNTIYF | TGCGCCAGCAGCCAAGTGGCCGCTGGAAACACCATATATTTT
many | TRBD1 | TRBJ1-1 | TRBV29-1 | CSGTGGLNTEAFF | TGCAGCGGGACAGGGGGCCTGAACACTGAAGCTTTCTTT
- | - | TRBJ2-5 | TRBV4-1 | CASSQDLVQETQYF | TGCGCCAGCAGCCAAGATCTAGTCCAAGAGACCCAGTACTTC
many | - | TRBJ2-5 | TRBV7-3 | CASSLNGEETQYF | TGTGCCAGCAGCTTAAACGGGGAAGAGACCCAGTACTTC
many | - | TRBJ2-6 | TRBV11-2 | CASSLSASGANVLTF | TGTGCCAGCAGCTTGTCTGCTTCCGGGGCCAACGTCCTGACTTTC
many | - | TRBJ1-5 | TRBV7-8 | CASSLARGNSNQPQHF | TGTGCCAGCAGCTTAGCGCGGGGAAATAGCAATCAGCCCCAGCATTTT
- | - | TRBJ2-2 | TRBV24-1 | CATSDPRGPGELFF | TGTGCCACCAGTGATCCCCGGGGCCCCGGGGAGCTGTTTTTT
many | - | TRBJ2-1 | TRBV20-1 | CSAPGFGSHYNEQFF | TGCAGTGCTCCCGGGTTCGGGAGCCACTACAATGAGCAGTTCTTC
many | - | TRBJ1-2 | TRBV3-1 | CASSQDDSNYGYTF | TGTGCCAGCAGCCAAGATGACAGCAACTATGGCTACACCTTC
many | TRBD1 | TRBJ2-7 | TRBV6-2/TRBV6-3 | CASRGQGTSYEQYF | TGTGCCAGCAGGGGACAGGGTACTTCCTACGAGCAGTACTTC
many | - | TRBJ1-2 | TRBV12-3/TRBV12-4 | CASSLRSGDGYTF | TGTGCCAGCAGTTTACGCTCAGGGGATGGCTACACCTTC
many | TRBD2 | TRBJ2-2 | TRBV29-1 | CSVGLAGGTGELFF | TGCAGCGTGGGCCTAGCGGGAGGTACCGGGGAGCTGTTTTTT
- | - | TRBJ2-1 | TRBV7-9 | CASTPRVLSYNEQFF | TGTGCCAGCACCCCCCGAGTACTTTCCTACAATGAGCAGTTCTTC
few | TRBD2 | TRBJ2-1 | TRBV18 | CASSRTSGEYNEQFF | TGTGCCAGCTCGCGGACTAGCGGGGAATACAATGAGCAGTTCTTC
many | TRBD2 | TRBJ2-1 | TRBV7-3 | CASSLVSGTYNEQFF | TGTGCCAGCAGCTTAGTTAGCGGGACCTACAATGAGCAGTTCTTC